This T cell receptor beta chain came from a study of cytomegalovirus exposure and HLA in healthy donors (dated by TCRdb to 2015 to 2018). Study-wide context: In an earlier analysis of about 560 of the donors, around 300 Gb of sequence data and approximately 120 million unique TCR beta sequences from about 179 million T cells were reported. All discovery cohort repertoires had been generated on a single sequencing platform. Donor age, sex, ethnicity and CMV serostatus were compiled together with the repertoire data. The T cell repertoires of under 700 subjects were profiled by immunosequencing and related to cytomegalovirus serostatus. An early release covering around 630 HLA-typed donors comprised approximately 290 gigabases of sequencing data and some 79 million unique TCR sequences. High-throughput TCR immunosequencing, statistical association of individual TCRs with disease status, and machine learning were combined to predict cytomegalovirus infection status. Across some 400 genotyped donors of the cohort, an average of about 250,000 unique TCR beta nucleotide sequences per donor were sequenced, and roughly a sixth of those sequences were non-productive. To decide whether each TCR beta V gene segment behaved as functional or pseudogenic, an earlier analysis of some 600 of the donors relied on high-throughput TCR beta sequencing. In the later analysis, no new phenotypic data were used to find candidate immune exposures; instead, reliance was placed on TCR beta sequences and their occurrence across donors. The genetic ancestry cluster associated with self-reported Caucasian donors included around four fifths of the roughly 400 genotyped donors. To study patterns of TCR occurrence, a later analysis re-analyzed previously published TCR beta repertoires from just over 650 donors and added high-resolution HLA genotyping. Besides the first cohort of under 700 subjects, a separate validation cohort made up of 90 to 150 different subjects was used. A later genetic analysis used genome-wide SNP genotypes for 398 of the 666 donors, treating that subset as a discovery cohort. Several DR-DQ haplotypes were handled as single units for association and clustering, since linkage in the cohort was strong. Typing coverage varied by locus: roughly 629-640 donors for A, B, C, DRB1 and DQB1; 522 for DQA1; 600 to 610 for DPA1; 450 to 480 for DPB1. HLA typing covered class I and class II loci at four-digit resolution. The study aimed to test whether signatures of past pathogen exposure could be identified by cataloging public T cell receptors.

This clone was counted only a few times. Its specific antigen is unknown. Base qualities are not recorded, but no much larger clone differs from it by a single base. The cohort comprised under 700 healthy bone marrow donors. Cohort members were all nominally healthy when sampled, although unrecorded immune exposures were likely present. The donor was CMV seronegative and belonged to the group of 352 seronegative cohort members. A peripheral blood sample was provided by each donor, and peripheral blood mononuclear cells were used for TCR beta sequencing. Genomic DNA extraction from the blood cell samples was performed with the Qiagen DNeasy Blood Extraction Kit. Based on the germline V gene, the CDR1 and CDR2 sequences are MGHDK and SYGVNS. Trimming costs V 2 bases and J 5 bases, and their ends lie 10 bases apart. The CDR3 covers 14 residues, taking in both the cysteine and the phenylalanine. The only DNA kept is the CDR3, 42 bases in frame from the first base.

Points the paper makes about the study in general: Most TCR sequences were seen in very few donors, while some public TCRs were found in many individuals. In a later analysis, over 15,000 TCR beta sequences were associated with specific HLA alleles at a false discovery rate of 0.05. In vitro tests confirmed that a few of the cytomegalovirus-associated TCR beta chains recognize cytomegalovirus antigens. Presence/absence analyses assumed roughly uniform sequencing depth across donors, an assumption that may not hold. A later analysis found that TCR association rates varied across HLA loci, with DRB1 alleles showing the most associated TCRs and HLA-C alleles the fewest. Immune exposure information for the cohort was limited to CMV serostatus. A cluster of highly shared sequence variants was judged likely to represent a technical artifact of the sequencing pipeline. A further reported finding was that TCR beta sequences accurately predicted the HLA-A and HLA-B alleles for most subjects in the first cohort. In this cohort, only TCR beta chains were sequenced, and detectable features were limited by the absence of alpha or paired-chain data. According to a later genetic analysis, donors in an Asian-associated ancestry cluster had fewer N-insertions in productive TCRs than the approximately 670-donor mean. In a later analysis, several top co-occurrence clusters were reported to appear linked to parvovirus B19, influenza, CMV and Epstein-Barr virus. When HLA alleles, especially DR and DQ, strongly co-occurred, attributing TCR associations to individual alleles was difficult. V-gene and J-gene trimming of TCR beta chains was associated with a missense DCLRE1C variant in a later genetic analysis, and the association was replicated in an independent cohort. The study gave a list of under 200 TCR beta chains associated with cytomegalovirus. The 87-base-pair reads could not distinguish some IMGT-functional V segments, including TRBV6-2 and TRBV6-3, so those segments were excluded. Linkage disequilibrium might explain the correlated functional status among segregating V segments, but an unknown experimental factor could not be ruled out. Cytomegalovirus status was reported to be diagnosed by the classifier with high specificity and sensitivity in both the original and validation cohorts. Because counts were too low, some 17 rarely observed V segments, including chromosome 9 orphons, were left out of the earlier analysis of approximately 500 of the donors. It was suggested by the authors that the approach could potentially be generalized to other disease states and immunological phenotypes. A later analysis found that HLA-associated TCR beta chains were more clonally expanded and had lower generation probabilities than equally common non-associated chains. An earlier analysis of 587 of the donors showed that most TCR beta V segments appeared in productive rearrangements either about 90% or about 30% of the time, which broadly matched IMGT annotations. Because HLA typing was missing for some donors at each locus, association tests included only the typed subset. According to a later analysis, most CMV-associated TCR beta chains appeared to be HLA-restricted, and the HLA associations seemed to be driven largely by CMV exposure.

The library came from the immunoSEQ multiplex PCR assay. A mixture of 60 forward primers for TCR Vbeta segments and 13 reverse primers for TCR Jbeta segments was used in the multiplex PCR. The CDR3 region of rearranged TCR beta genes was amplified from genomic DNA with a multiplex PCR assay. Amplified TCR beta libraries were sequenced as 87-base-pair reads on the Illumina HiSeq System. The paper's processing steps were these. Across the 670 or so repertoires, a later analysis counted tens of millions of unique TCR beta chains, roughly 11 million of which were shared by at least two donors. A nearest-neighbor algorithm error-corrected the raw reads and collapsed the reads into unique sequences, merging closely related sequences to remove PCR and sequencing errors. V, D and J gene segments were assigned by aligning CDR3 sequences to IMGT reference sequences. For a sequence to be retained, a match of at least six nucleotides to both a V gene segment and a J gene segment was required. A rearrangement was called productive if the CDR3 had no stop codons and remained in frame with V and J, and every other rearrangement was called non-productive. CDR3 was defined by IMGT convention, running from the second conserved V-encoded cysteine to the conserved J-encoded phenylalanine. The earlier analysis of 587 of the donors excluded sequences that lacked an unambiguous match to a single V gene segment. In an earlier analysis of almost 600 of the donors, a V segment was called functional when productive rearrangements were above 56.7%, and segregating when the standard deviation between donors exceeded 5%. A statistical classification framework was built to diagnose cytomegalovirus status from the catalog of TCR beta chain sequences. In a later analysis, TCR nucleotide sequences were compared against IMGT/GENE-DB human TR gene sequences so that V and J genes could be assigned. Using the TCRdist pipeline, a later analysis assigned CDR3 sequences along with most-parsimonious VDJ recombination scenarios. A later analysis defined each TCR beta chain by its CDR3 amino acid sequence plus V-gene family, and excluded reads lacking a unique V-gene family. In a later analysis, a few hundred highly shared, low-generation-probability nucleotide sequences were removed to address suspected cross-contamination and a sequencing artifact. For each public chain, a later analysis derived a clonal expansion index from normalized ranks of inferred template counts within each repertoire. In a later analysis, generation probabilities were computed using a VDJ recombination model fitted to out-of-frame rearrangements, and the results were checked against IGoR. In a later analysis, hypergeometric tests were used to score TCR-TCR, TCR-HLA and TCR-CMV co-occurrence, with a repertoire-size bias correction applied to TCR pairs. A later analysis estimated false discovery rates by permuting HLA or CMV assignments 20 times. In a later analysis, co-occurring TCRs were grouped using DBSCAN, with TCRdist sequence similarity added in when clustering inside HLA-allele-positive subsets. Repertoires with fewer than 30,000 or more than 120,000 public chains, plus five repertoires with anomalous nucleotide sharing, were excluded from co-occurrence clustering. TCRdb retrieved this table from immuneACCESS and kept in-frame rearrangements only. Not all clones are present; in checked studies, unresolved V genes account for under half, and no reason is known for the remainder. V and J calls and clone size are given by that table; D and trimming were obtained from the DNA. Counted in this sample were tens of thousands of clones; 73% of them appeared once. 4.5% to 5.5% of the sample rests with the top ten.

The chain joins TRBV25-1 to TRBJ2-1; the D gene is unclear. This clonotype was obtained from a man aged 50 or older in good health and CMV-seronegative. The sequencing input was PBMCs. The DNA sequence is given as TGTGCCAGCAGTGAACCTACGATCAACAATGAGCAGTTCTTC. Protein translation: CASSEPTINNEQFF.